This T cell receptor beta chain was obtained from a study of radiotherapy plus CTLA-4 blockade in lung cancer. Study-wide results and limits: In blood, after radiotherapy plus ipilimumab, tumor-derived TCR clones expanded. In blood, early T cell clone dynamics reportedly predicted response best, together with interferon-beta.

Trimming removed 5 bases at V and 4 bases at J, with 9 bases between. The CDR3 extends over 13 amino acids. Germline V CDR1 and CDR2: SGHVS, FQNEAQ. Receiving focal radiation plus CTLA-4 blockade with ipilimumab were patients who had chemo-refractory metastatic non-small-cell lung cancer. Sequencing was performed with immunoSEQ multiplex PCR; in TCRdb, only in-frame clones are kept and a portion is missing. The sample contains 50,000 to 75,000 clones, roughly 80% of which appear only once. As for this clone: The antigen is undetermined.

The receptor comes from a human donor with non-small cell lung cancer who had a complete response to radiotherapy plus ipilimumab. The sample was peripheral blood, taken from a patient treated with radiotherapy plus ipilimumab. The rearrangement joins TRBV7-8 to TRBJ1-3; D is ambiguous. The CDR3 bases are TGTGCCAGCAGCACAGCTAGGGGAAACACCATATATTTT. As protein: CASSTARGNTIYF.